This T cell receptor (beta chain) was found in a study of OX40 agonist ivuxolimab in advanced cancers. At the level of the study: Prior checkpoint blockade (anti-PD-1, anti-PD-L1 or anti-CTLA-4) was permitted; around 37% had it.

Generated by immunoSEQ multiplex PCR, the TCRdb table keeps only in-frame clones and is missing some. This table has under 20,000 clones, roughly 84% appearing once. The sequences come from CD4+ or CD8+ T cells sorted from blood, collected in a trial of the OX40 agonist ivuxolimab. The TCR was taken from an adult with an advanced solid tumor such as melanoma, head and neck, liver or kidney cancer.

CDR3 nucleotide sequence: TGTGCCAGCAGCCCCCGTGTCGCTTACAATGAGCAGTTCTTC. Amino acid sequence: CASSPRVAYNEQFF. The V call is TRBV9, the J call TRBJ2-1; the D is unclear. Trimming removed 4 bases from V and 4 bases from J, with 12 bases in between. This CDR3 is built from 14 residues. Germline V lookup: CDR1 SGDLS, CDR2 YYNGEE.